Each of the 29 T cell receptor beta chains below was sequenced from the same sample in a study of CXCR3-negative and CXCR3-positive naive CD8 T cells. Each TRB cDNA library was prepared by 5' RACE (with UMI labels). TCRdb re-called the 5' RACE reads and catalogs CDR3 proteins one per entry, DNA excluded. This sample carries about 41,000 distinct CDR3 sequences, with roughly 1.8% going to the ten biggest clones. Sequenced sample: naive CXCR3- CD8+ T cells from blood. Subset described: CD45RO-CCR7+CD27+CD95- naive CD8+ T cells lacking CXCR3 (TNR3-). The receptor source for this set is a human donor in good health. Some clones in this sample may be carry-over from other donors' samples.

The CDR3 reads CASSQGGADTQYF. This rearrangement joins TRBV7-3 to TRBJ2-3; lacking DNA, the TRBD1 call made by TCRdb goes unchecked. The germline V gene encodes CDR1 SGHTA and CDR2 FQGTGA. The CDR3 is 13 amino acids.

This chain links TRBV7-6 with TRBJ2-1; the TRBD1 assignment by TCRdb is unverifiable without DNA. Germline CDR1 SGHVS, CDR2 FNYEAQ. The length of the CDR3 is 16 residues. CDR3 sequence reads: CASSSRTGSSYNEQFF.

Judged by frequency, this clonotype is medium-sized (0.01 to 0.1%). The J gene is TRBJ2-3, the V gene TRBV18; the D call of TRBD1 rests on TCRdb alone, since no DNA is present to check it. There are 15 residues in the CDR3. CDR1 and CDR2 (germline): KGHSH, LQKENI. CDR3: CASSHPTDLTDTQYF. Full variable domain (remainder filled in from reference TRBV18 and TRBJ2-3): NAGVMQNPRHLVRRRGQEARLRCSPMKGHSHVYWYRQLPEEGLKFMVYLQKENIIDESGMPKERFSAEFPKEGPSILRIQQVVRGDSAAYFCASSHPTDLTDTQYFGPGTRLTVL.

The V gene is TRBV28, the J gene TRBJ2-1; TCRdb's D call of TRBD1 is untestable without DNA. Germline lookup yields CDR1 MDHEN and CDR2 SYDVKM. This CDR3 spans 17 amino acids. CDR3 residues: CASSPRLGPGVDNEQFF.

The CDR3 protein is CASSSLAGEDTQYF. The chain carries TRBV6-2 or TRBV6-3 and TRBJ2-3; TCRdb's D call of TRBD2 is untestable without DNA. Germline values: CDR1 MNHEY, CDR2 SVGEGT. CDR3 length: 14 residues.

V usage is TRBV7-2 and J usage is TRBJ2-7; with no DNA, the TCRdb D assignment of TRBD1 cannot be verified. The CDR3 length is 14 residues. The germline CDR1 and CDR2 sequences are SGHTA and FQGNSA. CDR3: CASSLTGVGYEQYF.

The chain joins TRBV20-1 to TRBJ1-1; TCRdb's D call of TRBD1 is untestable without DNA. Per germline, CDR1 DFQATT and CDR2 SNEGSKA (reference sequence). CDR3 length: 11 residues. Here the CDR3 reads CSAPGVTEAFF.

J is TRBJ2-1 and V is TRBV11-1. The germline V gene has CDR1 SGHAT and CDR2 FQDESV (reference sequence). The CDR3 contains 15 residues. This CDR3 is CASSLERESYNEQFF.

V and J are TRBV20-1 and TRBJ2-5; lacking DNA, the TRBD2 call made by TCRdb goes unchecked. CDR1 and CDR2 from the germline V gene are DFQATT and SNEGSKA (reference sequence). CDR3 length: 13 amino acids. The CDR3 region is CSARTSGEPTQYF.

This clonotype counts as medium-sized (0.01 to 0.1%) by frequency. The chain carries TRBV11-3 and TRBJ2-5; the D gene TCRdb calls, TRBD1, cannot be checked with no DNA. The CDR3 runs 14 residues. Germline V gene data show CDR1 as SGHNT and CDR2 as YENEEA. CDR3 loop: CASSFRGERETQYF.

The rearrangement joins TRBV12-3 or TRBV12-4 to TRBJ2-1; no DNA is available, so the TRBD2 call from TCRdb remains unchecked. This CDR3 is built from 14 residues. Here the CDR3 reads CASTDSTFYNEQFF.

V usage is TRBV7-2 and J usage is TRBJ2-7; checking the TCRdb D call of TRBD1 is not possible without DNA. This CDR3 has 16 amino acids. Germline V CDR1 and CDR2: SGHTA, FQGNSA. The CDR3 here is CASSLGTGQASYEQYF.

V gene TRBV28 combines with J gene TRBJ2-5; TCRdb's assignment of TRBD1 cannot be checked, as there is no DNA. This CDR3 spans 14 amino acids. Germline assignment: CDR1 MDHEN and CDR2 SYDVKM. The CDR3 loop is CASSPRTGGETRYF.

The chain employs TRBV20-1 and TRBJ2-5; the TRBD1 assignment by TCRdb is unverifiable without DNA. CDR3 size: 13 residues. In germline, CDR1 is DFQATT, CDR2 SNEGSKA (reference sequence). The CDR3 reads CSARGEYQETQYF.

This chain uses TRBV7-9 with TRBJ2-1; checking the TCRdb D call of TRBD1 is not possible without DNA. The CDR3 consists of 15 residues. The germline V gene encodes CDR1 SEHNR and CDR2 FQNEAQ (reference sequence). The CDR3 loop is CASSDPGQAYNEQFF.

V usage is TRBV20-1 and J usage is TRBJ2-4; TCRdb returns TRBD2, unconfirmable since there is no DNA. The CDR3 totals 13 residues. In germline, CDR1 is DFQATT, CDR2 SNEGSKA (reference sequence). The CDR3: CSALTSGEDIQYF.

The V and J genes are TRBV9 and TRBJ2-1. The CDR3 has 12 amino acids. Germline values: CDR1 SGDLS, CDR2 YYNGEE. CDR3 sequence reads: CASSLFPNEQFF.

The V call is TRBV14, the J call TRBJ2-1; TCRdb's D call of TRBD1 is untestable without DNA. Germline V CDR1 and CDR2: SGHDN, FVKESK. CDR3 length equals 14 residues. CDR3 loop: CASRQTGAGNEQFF.

The chain combines TRBV6-5 with TRBJ1-1; lacking DNA, the TRBD1 call made by TCRdb goes unchecked. Germline loops: CDR1 MNHEY, CDR2 SVGAGI. This CDR3 contains 16 residues. CDR3 loop: CASSYCTGTMNTEAFF.

The chain links TRBV11-3 to TRBJ2-1; the TCRdb D gene call, TRBD2, has no DNA to confirm it. CDR3 length: 16 residues. Germline V gene lookup returns CDR1 SGHNT and CDR2 YENEEA. The CDR3 sequence: CASSSLSGGARDEQFF.

The V call is TRBV5-1, the J call TRBJ1-1. Germline values: CDR1 SGHRS, CDR2 YFSETQ. The CDR3 sequence is 13 residues long. The CDR3 loop reads CASSLGTGSEAFF.

The V call is TRBV20-1, the J call TRBJ1-5; no DNA is available, so the TRBD1 call from TCRdb remains unchecked. Germline CDR1 DFQATT, CDR2 SNEGSKA (reference sequence). This CDR3 region has 12 residues. The chain's CDR3 is CSTLRGNQPQHF.

CDR3 sequence reads: CASSYSPSHPSYEQYF. The chain has TRBV6-6 and TRBJ2-7. The CDR3 is made up of 16 amino acids. Germline assignment: CDR1 MNHNY and CDR2 SVGAGI (reference sequence).

This chain connects TRBV5-5 to TRBJ2-1; with no DNA, the TCRdb D assignment of TRBD2 cannot be verified. CDR3 length: 14 amino acids. CDR1 and CDR2 (germline): SGHKS, YYEKEE (reference sequence). The CDR3 is CASSLLEGNNEQFF.

The genes are TRBV6-5 and TRBJ2-5; there is no DNA to check the TCRdb D call of TRBD2. Germline CDR1 MNHEY, CDR2 SVGAGI. The CDR3 runs 12 residues. This CDR3 reads CASRYRAETQYF.

The J gene is TRBJ2-7, the V gene TRBV14; the TRBD1 assignment by TCRdb is unverifiable without DNA. The CDR3 contains 13 residues. Germline V gene sequence: CDR1 SGHDN, CDR2 FVKESK. The CDR3 spells CASSQDPFPEQYF.

V usage is TRBV7-9 and J usage is TRBJ1-1; TCRdb calls TRBD1, which cannot be checked without DNA. This CDR3 contains 20 residues. Germline V gene sequence: CDR1 SEHNR, CDR2 FQNEAQ (reference sequence). CDR3 protein: CASSLFYGGKTEGSNTEAFF.

The chain recombines TRBV28 with TRBJ2-5; TCRdb returns TRBD1, unconfirmable since there is no DNA. The CDR3 has 17 residues. Germline values: CDR1 MDHEN, CDR2 SYDVKM. CDR3 sequence: CASKTYRDRGGQETQYF.

This chain links TRBV28 with TRBJ2-1; the TCRdb call, TRBD1, lacks DNA for checking. This CDR3 has 15 amino acids. Germline-derived CDR1 and CDR2 are MDHEN and SYDVKM. CDR3 sequence: CASSLTGTGDNEQFF.